Listed here is a single T cell receptor beta chain. Authors' data handling: Reference gene primer amplification gave estimated nucleated cell counts. Produced via immunoSEQ multiplex PCR; TCRdb's table is partial and in-frame only. The V and J calls and the clone size are those of that table, but D and trimming were determined from the DNA. The sample carries about 200,000 clones, 85% recorded once. This CDR3 has 15 residues. Trimming pared 7 bases from V and 5 bases from J, leaving 20 bases between. The germline V gene has CDR1 LGHDT and CDR2 YNNKEL (reference sequence). The source of the sample is a study of blood T cell repertoires in COVID-19. Participants were aged about 18 to 100 years from some 24 US areas. Before being deemed recovered, Cohort 3 donors had two negative PCRs, clearance, or symptom resolution.

The TCR was taken from a man aged 40-50 years who had recovered from COVID-19. The chain carries TRBV3-1 (or the pseudogene TRBV3-2) and TRBJ1-2; a weak D match, TRBD1 (6 bases). Sequenced input: PBMCs or T cells enriched from blood (not recorded which). The CDR3: CASTSGVTAAYGYTF. The DNA for the CDR3 is TGTGCCAGCACCTCAGGGGTAACAGCGGCTTATGGCTACACCTTC.